Each of the 2 T cell receptor beta chains below was sequenced from the same sample in a study of shared clonotypes between healthy human individuals. Data came from immunoSEQ multiplex PCR; TCRdb stores just in-frame clones and leaves some out. Of around 1.9 million clones listed, 85% to 95% are singletons. CD45RO-negative cells were positively selected for CCR7, leaving out terminally differentiated effector memory CD45RA+ cells. Sample: naive CD8+ T cells from PBMCs. These receptors all stem from a man younger than 35 in good health. Some clones in this sample may be carry-over from other donors' samples.

The gene calls are TRBV27 and TRBJ1-1; D perhaps matches TRBD1 (5 bases). With 8 bases removed from V and 0 bases from J, the gap between germline ends came to 10 bases. The length of the CDR3 is 13 residues. Germline V gene lookup returns CDR1 MNHEY and CDR2 SMNVEV (reference sequence). In nucleotides, the CDR3 is TGTGCCAGCCACAGGTTAATGAACACTGAAGCTTTCTTT. Its translation: CASHRLMNTEAFF.

This clone was seen only once. The gene calls are TRBV4-1 and TRBJ2-7; D is possibly TRBD2 (5 bases). The CDR3 is 15 residues long. Trimming took off 0 bases at V and 5 bases at J, with 14 bases between the two ends. CDR1 and CDR2 from the germline V gene are MGHRA and YSYEKL. The CDR3 sequence is CASSQDISGADEQYF. CDR3 nucleotide sequence: TGCGCCAGCAGCCAAGATATAAGCGGTGCGGACGAGCAGTACTTC.